The entry that follows covers one TCR beta chain sequence. The sample is drawn from a study of T cell clusters in autoimmune cytopenias. Overall study: The median distinct TRB clonotype count was approximately 2,500 per sample, from a median around 49,000 reads.

Each sample's input was 200 to 250 ng genomic DNA, approximately 37,500 genome equivalents. CDR1 is KGHSH and CDR2 is LQKENI in the germline V gene. This CDR3 comprises 12 residues. Multiplex touch-down PCR amplified TRB using TRB-A and TRB-B pools in one tube. TCRdb reprocessed the multiplex PCR reads and keeps a single row for each CDR3 protein, giving no DNA. The sample spans about 6,000 distinct CDR3 sequences; the ten largest clones claim around 19%. The receptor's source is a human donor with an autoimmune cytopenia or autoimmune hepatitis (not recorded which). The sample taken for sequencing was peripheral blood. The gene calls are TRBV18 and TRBJ1-5. CDR3 residues: CASSLGNQPQHF.